This T cell receptor (beta chain) was recorded in a study of cytomegalovirus exposure and HLA in healthy donors. Study-wide background: Out of roughly 170 million T cells, an earlier analysis found over 100 million unique TCR beta sequences in total.

PCR employed 60 Vbeta and 13 Jbeta primers. Libraries were prepared by immunoSEQ multiplex PCR; TCRdb keeps only in-frame clonotypes and omits some of them. This table has some 120,000 clones, around 77% appearing once. The germline V gene encodes CDR1 LNHDA and CDR2 SQIVND (reference sequence). This CDR3 spans 14 amino acids. V dropped 4 bases and J dropped 4; count of bases not matched to a gene: 2. Sequenced material: PBMCs. The chain links TRBV19 to TRBJ2-2, with 8 bases that match TRBD1. The source is a man aged 50 to 60 in good health and CMV-seronegative. CDR3 in amino acids: CASSNTGGTGELFF. CDR3 coding DNA: TGTGCCAGTAGTAATACAGGGGGCACCGGGGAGCTGTTTTTT. The full variable domain, rest sourced from reference TRBV19 and TRBJ2-2, is DGGITQSPKYLFRKEGQNVTLSCEQNLNHDAMYWYRQDPGQGLRLIYYSQIVNDFQKGDIAEGYSVSREKKESFPLTVTSAQKNPTAFYLCASSNTGGTGELFFGEGSRLTVL.